Below, 17 T cell receptor beta chains from the same sample are listed, as sequenced in a study of beta chain features in type 1 diabetes. The sequenced template was cDNA made from the entire isolated RNA. The table came from immunoSEQ multiplex PCR; TCRdb's copy has only in-frame clones and leaves some out. The sample contains about half a million clones, approximately 10% of which appear only once. The sample comprised naive CD4+ T cells from blood. These receptors all come from a woman aged 18-29 years in good health.

This rearrangement joins TRBV2 to TRBJ2-3; D possibly corresponds to TRBD2 (6 bases). The CDR3 consists of 11 residues. Between the trimmed V and J ends, which lost 9 bases and 6 bases, there was a span of 10 bases. Germline V lookup: CDR1 SNHLY, CDR2 FYNNEI. CDR3 loop: CARGGADTQYF. Written as DNA, the CDR3 is TGTGCCAGGGGGGGAGCGGATACGCAGTATTTT.

This clone was seen a handful of times. The genes are TRBV14 and TRBJ1-1, with TRBD1 matching 8 bases. Losses at the gene ends were 4 bases for V and 3 bases for J; bases not matched to a gene: 7. The CDR3 loop spans 15 amino acids. Germline CDR1 and CDR2: SGHDN and FVKESK. In DNA, the CDR3 is TGTGCCAGCAGCCTTAGGGACAGGAGATACACTGAAGCTTTCTTT. Encoded protein: CASSLRDRRYTEAFF.

This clone was seen at least ten times. The V and J genes are TRBV23-1 and TRBJ2-1; TRBD2 aligns across 12 bases. TRBV23-1 counts as an open reading frame of uncertain function. CDR3 length: 14 amino acids. J gave up 5 bases and V 5 bases, and 1 base lay outside the gene matches. The CDR3 is CASSRLAGDNEQFF. DNA for the CDR3: TGCGCCAGCAGTAGACTAGCGGGAGACAATGAGCAGTTCTTC.

This clone showed up just a few times. This chain links TRBV7-9 with TRBJ2-7; unclear D gene. The CDR3 length is 15 residues. Per germline, CDR1 SEHNR and CDR2 FQNEAQ (reference sequence). The V end lost 5 bases, the J end lost 5 bases, and 19 bases lay between the germline ends. CDR3 bases: TGTGCCAGCAGCCTGGGCAGTAACTTGTACGACGAGCAGTACGTC. Its translation: CASSLGSNLYDEQYV.

On this clone itself: Distinct nucleotide sequences in the sample also encode this CDR3. This chain uses TRBV29-1 with TRBJ2-7, with a weak D call TRBD2 (5 bases). V lost 0 bases and J 2 bases, leaving 14 bases between the germline ends. CDR3 length: 15 amino acids. CDR1 and CDR2 (germline): SQVTM, ANQGSEA. In DNA form, the CDR3 reads TGCAGCGTTGAAGATCGGGGTGGGGTGACCTACGAGCAGTACTTC. Amino acids: CSVEDRGGVTYEQYF.

The V call is TRBV6-5, the J call TRBJ2-5; D is unresolved. The CDR3 consists of 13 residues. Trimming took 0 bases from V and 2 from J, leaving 4 bases between them. Germline V CDR1 and CDR2: MNHEY, SVGAGI. The CDR3 sequence is CASSYSRQETQYF. The CDR3 coding sequence is TGTGCCAGCAGTTACTCGAGACAAGAGACCCAGTACTTC.

This clone turned up a few times. The chain links TRBV18 to TRBJ2-7; 8 nucleotides agree with TRBD1. Germline loops: CDR1 KGHSH, CDR2 LQKENI. The CDR3 consists of 15 residues. V lost 5 bases to trimming and J lost 3 bases; unmatched junction nucleotides: 9. CDR3 sequence reads: CASSTRTGRNYEQYF. The CDR3 region has the DNA TGTGCCAGCTCAACCCGGACAGGGAGGAACTACGAGCAGTACTTC.

This clone has only a few counts. The chain has TRBV2 and TRBJ1-4; possibly TRBD1 for D (6 bases). V lost 6 bases, J lost 0 bases, and 14 bases lay in between. Germline V CDR1 and CDR2: SNHLY, FYNNEI. The CDR3 sequence is 16 residues long. CDR3 nucleotide sequence: TGTGCCAGCAGCGCTCGACAGGTTGCAACTAATGAAAAACTGTTTTTT. It encodes CASSARQVATNEKLFF.

This clone was seen a few times. The chain uses TRBV7-2 and TRBJ1-2, with D hard to call. This CDR3 has 15 residues. CDR1 is SGHTA and CDR2 is FQGNSA in the germline V gene. V lost 2 bases, J lost 4 bases, and 14 bases lay in between. The CDR3 sequence is CASSLRLVRGYGYTF. DNA for the CDR3: TGTGCCAGCAGCTTACGACTTGTACGAGGCTATGGCTACACCTTC.

The V gene is TRBV11-2, the J gene TRBJ2-1; perhaps TRBD1 as D (5 bases). The V gene lost 3 bases and the J gene lost 6 bases, with 15 bases spanning the gap. This CDR3 spans 15 amino acids. Germline lookup yields CDR1 SGHAT and CDR2 FQNNGV. The CDR3 DNA sequence: TGTGCCAGCAGCTTCTGGCTAGGGGAATCCAATGAGCAGTTCTTC. Translating it yields CASSFWLGESNEQFF.

This clone was seen a few times. The chain carries TRBV7-9 and TRBJ1-1; D is possibly TRBD1 (6 bases). Germline CDR1 SEHNR, CDR2 FQNEAQ (reference sequence). V was clipped by 5 bases and J by 4 bases, with 17 bases between them. The CDR3 has 15 amino acids. Written as DNA, the CDR3 is TGTGCCAGCAGCACGTCCGCAGGACAGACCACTGAAGCTTTCTTT. It is translated as CASSTSAGQTTEAFF.

The rearrangement links TRBV29-1 to TRBJ2-5; 7 bases map to TRBD1. The trim removed 5 bases at V and 8 bases at J, leaving 8 bases unmatched. The CDR3 runs to 12 residues. Germline-derived CDR1 and CDR2 are SQVTM and ANQGSEA. The CDR3 DNA reads as TGCAGCGTTACAGGGGACCTATCCACCCAGTACTTC. Amino acid sequence: CSVTGDLSTQYF.

This clone has only a few counts. This chain connects TRBV7-2 to TRBJ2-3; 10 bases are a match to TRBD1. J was trimmed by 1 base and V by 5 bases; bases with no gene match: 6. Germline V gene sequence: CDR1 SGHTA, CDR2 FQGNSA. The CDR3 has 16 residues. The CDR3: CASSQRQGAGTDTQYF. CDR3 bases: TGTGCCAGCAGCCAACGACAGGGGGCGGGCACAGATACGCAGTATTTT.

The rearrangement links TRBV9 to TRBJ2-7; D gene uncertain. V was pared by 7 bases and J by 2 bases, with 13 bases between. The CDR3 is 13 residues long. CDR1 and CDR2 from the germline V gene are SGDLS and YYNGEE. The CDR3 spells CASPGRLPYEQYV. Here the CDR3 DNA reads TGTGCCAGCCCAGGAAGGCTTCCCTACGAGCAGTACGTC.

There are a few counts of this clone. The J gene is TRBJ2-3, the V gene TRBV4-2, with D uncertain. Germline V gene data show CDR1 as LGHNA and CDR2 as YNFKEQ. The CDR3 consists of 17 residues. Deletions cut 1 base from V and 0 bases from J, with 14 bases between. In DNA, the CDR3 is TGTGCCAGCAGCCAAGTCGCTGGTGTTGGCAGCACAGATACGCAGTATTTT. It translates to CASSQVAGVGSTDTQYF.

This clone has at least ten counts. The chain has TRBV7-9 and TRBJ2-3; TRBD2 matches at 8 bases. This CDR3 comprises 16 residues. CDR1 is SEHNR, CDR2 FQNEAQ, per germline (reference sequence). V lost 5 bases to trimming and J lost 0 bases; unmatched junction nucleotides: 7. DNA for the CDR3: TGTGCCAGCAGCGCTTCACTAGCGGAGAGCACAGATACGCAGTATTTT. Translating it yields CASSASLAESTDTQYF. The full variable domain, with the rest looked up from reference TRBV7-9 and TRBJ2-3, is DTGVSQNPRHKITKRGQNVTFRCDPISEHNRLYWYRQTLGQGPEFLTYFQNEAQLEKSRLLSDRFSAERPKGSFSTLEIQRTEQGDSAMYLCASSASLAESTDTQYFGPGTRLTVL.

This clone was detected only a few times. V and J are TRBV18 and TRBJ2-1; 10 bases agree with TRBD2. CDR1 and CDR2 from the germline V gene are KGHSH and LQKENI. V was pared by 6 bases and J by 5 bases, with 4 bases of the junction left unmatched. The CDR3 is 14 amino acids. CDR3 protein: CASSPGLADNEQFF. The DNA of the CDR3 is TGTGCCAGCTCGCCCGGACTAGCGGACAATGAGCAGTTCTTC.